The clone carrying this T cell receptor (beta chain) occurred once. The antigen is undetermined. This specimen comes from a study of a mutant IDH1 vaccine in newly diagnosed glioma. Study overall: Vaccination of patients was performed eight times, in weeks 1, 3, 5, 7, 11, 15, 19 and 23. Standard pretreatment was either radiotherapy, temozolomide, or, for most, radiochemotherapy with temozolomide.

Here immunoSEQ multiplex PCR was the method, and the copy in TCRdb shows in-frame clones only, minus some. The sample has approximately 28,000 clones, around 80% seen once. The time point was: week 23, last vaccination. Every vaccination contained 300 ug of the mutant IDH1 20-mer peptide and was paired with topical imiquimod. CDR1 is MGHRA, CDR2 YSYEKL, per germline. V dropped 0 bases and J dropped 10; count of bases not matched to a gene: 4. CDR3 length equals 14 residues. The sequencing here drew on PBMCs, taken from a glioma patient whose treatment included an IDH1 peptide vaccine. This TCR was sampled from a woman younger than 35 with glioma. The chain combines TRBV4-1 with TRBJ1-1, with 11 bases identical to TRBD1. CDR3 sequence reads: CASSQDMGQGGAFF. CDR3 nucleotide sequence: TGCGCCAGCAGCCAAGATATGGGACAGGGGGGAGCTTTCTTT.